Below are 5 T cell receptor beta chains sequenced from a single sample in a study of blood T cell repertoires in COVID-19. The assay was immunoSEQ multiplex PCR, and TCRdb's table has in-frame clones only and misses some. The sample shows about 70,000 clones, about 92% of them seen only once. Sequencing was done on a sample of peripheral blood. Receptor source: a man in his fifties with acute or convalescent COVID-19.

The chain couples TRBV28 to TRBJ2-1; no clear D. The CDR3 consists of 11 residues. From germline, CDR1 is MDHEN and CDR2 SYDVKM. As DNA, the CDR3 is TGTGCGGTGAGCTCCTACAATGAGCAGTTCTTC. As protein: CAVSSYNEQFF.

The CDR3, as DNA: TGTGCCAGCAGCGTATTAGCGGGAGTTGCAGATACGCAGTATTTT. The encoded protein is CASSVLAGVADTQYF. This chain uses TRBV9 with TRBJ2-3; 9 bases map to TRBD2. Germline CDR1 and CDR2: SGDLS and YYNGEE. V dropped 1 base and J dropped 4; count of bases not matched to a gene: 4. This CDR3 contains 15 residues. The full variable domain, with the rest looked up from reference TRBV9 and TRBJ2-3, is DSGVTQTPKHLITATGQRVTLRCSPRSGDLSVYWYQQSLDQGLQFLIQYYNGEERAKGNILERFSAQQFPDLHSELNLSSLELGDSALYFCASSVLAGVADTQYFGPGTRLTVL.

The CDR3 here is CASSLGGAETEAFF. CDR3 nucleotide sequence: TGTGCCAGCAGTTTAGGGGGCGCGGAAACTGAAGCTTTCTTT. This chain uses TRBV28 with TRBJ1-1, with D tentatively TRBD1 (6 bases). There are 14 residues in the CDR3. Trimming took 2 bases from V and 5 from J, leaving 12 bases between them. The V gene's germline CDR1 is MDHEN and CDR2 SYDVKM.

This rearrangement joins TRBV27 to TRBJ2-3, with TRBD2 identical over 13 bases. With V trimmed by 6 bases and J by 3 bases, 9 bases remained unmatched. Germline V gene lookup returns CDR1 MNHEY and CDR2 SMNVEV (reference sequence). The CDR3 has 17 residues. The CDR3 DNA reads TGTGCCAGCAGGGGTGGACTAGCGGGAGTAACGACAGATACGCAGTATTTT. Protein sequence: CASRGGLAGVTTDTQYF.

This clone was counted a single time. The J gene is TRBJ1-4, the V gene TRBV5-4; D perhaps matches TRBD1 (5 bases). Per germline, CDR1 SGHNT and CDR2 YYREEE (reference sequence). V was cut by 2 bases and J by 6 bases, with 14 bases left in between. The CDR3 consists of 15 residues. The CDR3 region has the DNA TGTGCCAGCAGCTTCAACGGGGGAATGGATGAAAAACTGTTTTTT. Its translation is CASSFNGGMDEKLFF.